This T cell receptor beta chain was sequenced for a study of blood T cells in healthy people across ages. The wider study: Using template switching, researchers captured about one barcoded beta molecule for each two T cells. Findings and caveats of the study: Donor CMV infection status was unknown, possibly confounding age-related changes in expanded clonotypes.

A second roughly 6 to 12 cycle PCR used barcoded and J-beta primers. TCRdb analysed the 5' RACE reads with MiXCR anew, one entry per CDR3 protein. The top ten clones hold 15% to 18% of a sample with 630,000 or so distinct CDR3 sequences, about 30% of them seen once. Worth noting for this clonotype: Its cognate antigen is unknown. Just one base apart from a much larger clone, this may be a read error.

Sequencing used blood. The source is a woman older than 75 in good health.

In DNA, the CDR3 is TGTACCAGCAGCCCATGGACAGGGAATGAGCAGTTCTTC. Encoded protein: CTSSPWTGNEQFF. The V and J genes are TRBV3-1 and TRBJ2-1; 8 bases line up with TRBD1. CDR1 is LGHDT, CDR2 YNNKEL, per germline (reference sequence). There are 13 residues in the CDR3.